One sample yielded the 19 T cell receptor beta chains listed below, sequenced in a study of cytomegalovirus exposure and HLA in healthy donors. A multiplex PCR was run with 60 Vbeta primers and 13 Jbeta primers. Measured with immunoSEQ multiplex PCR; TCRdb has only the in-frame clones, and not every one. This sample carries around 76,000 clones, with about 0.83% going to the ten biggest clones. The specimen was PBMCs. The receptors here all came from a boy between 5 and 17 years old in good health and CMV-seronegative.

The chain employs TRBV10-3 and TRBJ1-1, with TRBD1 matching over 9 bases. Germline V gene data show CDR1 as ENHRY and CDR2 as SYGVKD. The CDR3 loop spans 16 amino acids. With 11 bases clipped from V and 7 bases from J, the junction kept 20 bases outside the gene matches. The CDR3 DNA follows: TGTGCCGCCACCGGCGTCGGGACAGGGTGGAATAGTGAAGCTTTCTTT. Encoded protein: CAATGVGTGWNSEAFF.

CDR3 nucleotides: TGTGCCAGCACCAGGGAAGGGGTAACCTACGAGCAGTACTTC. Protein sequence: CASTREGVTYEQYF. The gene calls are TRBV6-6 and TRBJ2-7, with TRBD1 as a possible D gene (5 bases). CDR1 and CDR2 (germline): MNHNY, SVGAGI (reference sequence). The CDR3 loop spans 14 amino acids. Trimming took off 7 bases at V and 2 bases at J, with 15 bases between the two ends.

This rearrangement joins TRBV5-1 to TRBJ1-4; 12 positions match TRBD1. Germline-derived CDR1 and CDR2 are SGHRS and YFSETQ. Losses at the gene ends were 4 bases for V and 11 bases for J; bases not matched to a gene: 12. The CDR3 has 16 residues. CDR3 sequence reads: CASSTGTGTGGEKLFF. For the CDR3, the DNA is TGCGCCAGCAGCACCGGAACCGGGACAGGGGGCGAGAAACTGTTTTTT.

The chain carries TRBV6-1 and TRBJ1-4; D gene ambiguous. From germline, CDR1 is MNHNS and CDR2 SASEGT. Trimming cost V 7 bases and J 4 bases, with 10 bases left between them. The CDR3 totals 13 residues. The CDR3 DNA reads TGTGCCAGCATGGGCCGCGATAATGAAAAACTGTTTTTT. It encodes CASMGRDNEKLFF.

This chain joins TRBV28 and TRBJ2-3; tentative D call: TRBD2 (5 bases). This CDR3 is 14 amino acids long. Per the germline V gene, CDR1 is MDHEN and CDR2 is SYDVKM. Trimming shortened V by 9 bases and J by 2 bases, and 15 bases separated the two germline ends. CDR3 bases: TGTGCCAGTGGCGTGAGGGTATCCACAGATACGCAGTATTTT. Its translation is CASGVRVSTDTQYF.

This sequence joins TRBV5-1 and TRBJ1-2; TRBD1 matches 8 bases. From germline, CDR1 is SGHRS and CDR2 YFSETQ. CDR3 length: 13 amino acids. V dropped 4 bases and J dropped 6; count of bases not matched to a gene: 5. In DNA, the CDR3 is TGCGCCAGCAGCGAAGGACAGGGCCATGGCTACACCTTC. The encoded protein is CASSEGQGHGYTF.

To note about this clone: A read error may account for a junction end that differs from germline. The V and J genes are TRBV6-1 and TRBJ2-7, with 10 positions matching TRBD1. The germline CDR1 and CDR2 sequences are MNHNS and SASEGT. This CDR3 is 16 amino acids long. CDR3: CASSEETRTGGYEQYF. The CDR3 DNA reads as TGTGCCAGCAGCGAAGAGACCCGGACAGGGGGCTACGAGCAGTACTTC.

The chain employs TRBV6-7 and TRBJ2-3; 8 positions match TRBD2. TRBV6-7 carries the ORF label, with uncertain function. The V and J ends lost 4 bases and 2 bases, in that order; junction bases with no gene match: 11. The CDR3 covers 17 residues. CDR3 bases: TGTGCCAGCAGTTTCGGGCCCACCGGGGGGGACACAGATACGCAGTATTTT. Amino acid sequence: CASSFGPTGGDTDTQYF.

The rearrangement joins TRBV29-1 to TRBJ1-3; 8 nucleotides agree with TRBD1. V lost 6 bases and J lost 8; bases outside the gene matches: 3. CDR1 and CDR2 from the germline V gene are SQVTM and ANQGSEA. The CDR3 is 11 residues long. Here the CDR3 reads CSVSGGHTIYF. The CDR3 DNA is TGCAGCGTGTCAGGGGGCCACACCATATATTTT.

CDR3 amino acids: CASSIQLAPFSTDTQYF. CDR3 coding DNA: TGTGCCAGCAGCATACAGCTAGCGCCCTTTTCCACAGATACGCAGTATTTT. The chain links TRBV27 to TRBJ2-3; perhaps TRBD2 as D (6 bases). CDR3 length: 17 residues. Germline CDR1 MNHEY, CDR2 SMNVEV (reference sequence). V lost 6 bases and J lost 2, with 21 bases in between.

For the CDR3, the DNA is TGTGCCAGTAGTATAGTGATTACGTCGTACAGGGGACACTATGGCTACACCTTC. Translation: CASSIVITSYRGHYGYTF. The V and J genes are TRBV19 and TRBJ1-2; TRBD1 agrees at 7 bases. Germline V gives CDR1 LNHDA, CDR2 SQIVND (reference sequence). CDR3 length: 18 residues. Trimming at V came to 1 base and at J to 3 bases, leaving 14 bases not matched to a gene.

The chain joins TRBV27 to TRBJ2-1, with 10 bases lining up with TRBD2. From germline, CDR1 is MNHEY and CDR2 SMNVEV (reference sequence). The CDR3 spans 15 residues. J gave up 6 bases and V 3 bases, and 5 bases lay outside the gene matches. This chain's CDR3 is CASSFSGRAPNEQFF. Written as DNA, the CDR3 is TGTGCCAGCAGTTTCAGCGGGAGGGCCCCCAATGAGCAGTTCTTC.

This chain links TRBV30 with TRBJ1-3, with 9 nucleotides matching TRBD1. With V trimmed by 3 bases and J by 4 bases, 10 bases remained unmatched. This CDR3 has 16 residues. CDR1 GTSNPN and CDR2 SVGIG come from the germline V gene (reference sequence). The CDR3 DNA reads as TGTGCCTGGAGGAAGGGACAGGGAATTTCGGGAAACACCATATATTTT. Protein product: CAWRKGQGISGNTIYF.

The chain is built from TRBV19 and TRBJ2-5, with D perhaps TRBD2 (6 bases). Trimming removed 5 bases from V and 4 bases from J, with 17 bases in between. The CDR3 sequence is 15 residues long. Per germline, CDR1 LNHDA and CDR2 SQIVND (reference sequence). The CDR3 is CASSQTRVGGETQYF. The CDR3 nucleotides read TGTGCCAGTAGTCAAACCCGAGTGGGGGGAGAGACCCAGTACTTC.

The V gene is TRBV7-6, the J gene TRBJ2-7, with 9 positions matching TRBD2. Germline V CDR1 and CDR2: SGHVS, FNYEAQ. V lost 7 bases and J lost 5; bases outside the gene matches: 9. CDR3 length: 14 residues. The CDR3 region is CASNSGGGADEQYF. CDR3 in DNA: TGTGCCAGCAATTCAGGCGGGGGGGCTGACGAGCAGTACTTC.

The rearrangement links TRBV7-6 to TRBJ2-1; TRBD2 matches 11 bases. V gave up 1 base and J gave up 4 bases; unmatched junction bases: 0. This CDR3 is 15 amino acids long. Germline loops: CDR1 SGHVS, CDR2 FNYEAQ. The CDR3 coding sequence is TGTGCCAGCAGCTTAGGACTAGCGGGATACAATGAGCAGTTCTTC. Its translation is CASSLGLAGYNEQFF.

CDR3 residues: CASSLGPGSGSTYEQYF. The CDR3 bases are TGTGCCAGCAGCCTAGGCCCGGGGAGCGGGAGCACCTACGAGCAGTACTTC. This rearrangement joins TRBV7-6 to TRBJ2-7, with 8 bases lining up with TRBD2. CDR1 is SGHVS and CDR2 is FNYEAQ in the germline V gene. The CDR3 has 17 amino acids. Trimming took 5 bases from V and 2 from J; bases not matched to a gene: 14.

The chain employs TRBV10-3 and TRBJ1-2, with D unclear. Per germline, CDR1 ENHRY and CDR2 SYGVKD. V lost 4 bases and J 0 bases, leaving 9 bases between the germline ends. This CDR3 comprises 14 residues. CDR3 DNA: TGTGCCATCAGTGTGTCCGGGACTAACTATGGCTACACCTTC. Translating it yields CAISVSGTNYGYTF.

This chain links TRBV15 with TRBJ2-5, with unresolved D. Trimming cost V 0 bases and J 3 bases, with 5 bases left between them. The CDR3 spans 13 residues. Germline loops: CDR1 LNHNV, CDR2 YYDKDF (reference sequence). CDR3 residues: CATSRDPEETQYF. The CDR3, as DNA: TGTGCCACCAGCAGAGATCCAGAAGAGACCCAGTACTTC.